This T cell receptor (beta chain) was sequenced in a study of blood T cell repertoires in COVID-19. Study information: Italy, Spain and the United States were the sources of the convalescent and acute COVID-19 samples. Sample material is recorded as cDNA or gDNA derived from T cells, B-cell-depleted T cells, or PBMCs.

Seattle researchers signed up patients amid active infection and tracked them longitudinally. Germline-derived CDR1 and CDR2 are SGHAT and FQNNGV. This CDR3 is 13 amino acids long. Between the trimmed V and J ends, which lost 4 bases and 6 bases, there was a span of 10 bases. Per the original methods: Reference gene primer amplification gave estimated nucleated cell counts. Some clones are missing from TCRdb's copy, which holds only in-frame ones; the method was immunoSEQ multiplex PCR. Clone size and V and J calls were adopted from that table, with D and trimming inferred from the DNA. Here the sample spans about 200,000 clones, around four fifths being singletons.

The TCR comes from a man in his sixties with COVID-19, enrolled during active disease. Sequenced material: peripheral blood. The chain recombines TRBV11-2 with TRBJ1-5; a weak D match, TRBD1 (6 bases). CDR3 DNA: TGTGCCAGCAGCTCGGGGGGGGCTCAGCCCCAGCATTTT. Protein sequence: CASSSGGAQPQHF.